This is a list of T cell receptor beta chains from one sample in a study of shared clonotypes between healthy human individuals. The data were produced by immunoSEQ multiplex PCR, yet TCRdb's version contains in-frame clones alone and is incomplete. This table holds more than 2,000,000 clones, just over 90% found once. The specimen was naive CD4+ T cells from PBMCs. The receptors were gathered from a man younger than 35 in good health. Some clones in this sample may be carry-over from other donors' samples. Both conserved end residues are part of each CDR3. D genes are given only for firm matches. The size entry is marked missing in some rows and otherwise reads once, few, many or a size class.

j_call | clone_size | v_call | d_call | cdr3_nt | cdr3_aa
TRBJ2-6 | NA | TRBV2 | NA | TGTGCCAGCAGTGAAGTAACGGGTGGGGCCAACGTCCTGACTTTC | CASSEVTGGANVLTF
TRBJ1-1 | NA | TRBV5-1 | TRBD1 | TGCGCCAGCAGCTTGGCCGACACTATAGGGACAGAGGCTTTCTTT | CASSLADTIGTEAFF
TRBJ2-1 | NA | TRBV4-1 | TRBD2 | TGCGCCAGCAGCCCAACGGGACTAGCTAACAATGAGCAGTTCTTC | CASSPTGLANNEQFF
TRBJ2-1 | NA | TRBV25-1 | TRBD2 | TGTGCCAGCAGTCTAGCGGGAGTAGTGAGTGAGCAGTTCTTC | CASSLAGVVSEQFF
TRBJ2-4 | NA | TRBV19 | NA | TGTGCCAGTAGTATTGACGGCAATCTAGCCAAAAACATTCAGTACTTC | CASSIDGNLAKNIQYF
TRBJ2-3 | NA | TRBV4-2 | TRBD1 | TGTGCCAGCAGCCAAGTCTCGGGGACAGCAGATACGCAGTATTTT | CASSQVSGTADTQYF
TRBJ2-7 | NA | TRBV7-2 | NA | TGTGCCAGCAGCAGGACCGCCTCCTACGAGCAGTACTTC | CASSRTASYEQYF
TRBJ1-4 | NA | TRBV27 | NA | TGTGCCAGCAGTTACCGACCGAATGAAAAACTGTTTTTT | CASSYRPNEKLFF
TRBJ2-7 | NA | TRBV9 | TRBD1 | TGTGCCAGCAGCGTAGGCGGGACAGGGGCATCCTACGAGCAGTACTTC | CASSVGGTGASYEQYF
TRBJ2-5 | NA | TRBV7-6 | NA | TGTGCCAGCAGCTTAGTCGTGGGAGGCTATGAGACCCAGTACTTC | CASSLVVGGYETQYF
TRBJ2-7 | NA | TRBV7-9 | NA | TGTGCCAGCAGCTTAGGTTCAGGCTCAAGCTCCTACGAGCAGTACTTC | CASSLGSGSSSYEQYF
TRBJ2-3 | NA | TRBV5-1 | TRBD2 | TGCGCCAGCAGCCCTGGGACTAGCGGGAGCCCAAGCACAGATACGCAGTATTTT | CASSPGTSGSPSTDTQYF
TRBJ2-2 | NA | TRBV28 | NA | TGTGCCAGCAGTTTGGGAAAAGGACTGTACACCGGGGAGCTGTTTTTT | CASSLGKGLYTGELFF
TRBJ2-7 | NA | TRBV4-3 | NA | TGCGCCAGCAGCCAAGAGTCCGGGGCGGTAGGCGAGCAGTACTTC | CASSQESGAVGEQYF
TRBJ2-7 | NA | TRBV5-1 | NA | TGCGCCAGCAGCTTACCGGGGCTTTACGAGCAGTACTTC | CASSLPGLYEQYF
TRBJ2-7 | NA | TRBV30 | NA | TGTGCCTGGGGACTAACGAACTACGAGCAGTACTTC | CAWGLTNYEQYF
TRBJ2-3 | few | TRBV5-1 | NA | TGCGCCAGCAGCTTGGAGTCAGATACGCAGTATTTT | CASSLESDTQYF
TRBJ1-5 | NA | TRBV10-2 | NA | TGCGCCAGCAGTGAGTCGACGGGGGGCTTTCAGCCCCAGCATTTT | CASSESTGGFQPQHF
TRBJ2-3 | NA | TRBV5-1 | TRBD2 | TGCGCCAGCACCTCGGGACTAGCGGTACCTAGCACAGATACGCAGTATTTT | CASTSGLAVPSTDTQYF
TRBJ1-1 | once | TRBV7-6 | NA | TGTGCCAGCAGCCCCCGGTTATTCCTGGGGCGCGAGAACACTGAAGCTTTCTTT | CASSPRLFLGRENTEAFF
TRBJ2-5 | NA | TRBV5-6 | TRBD1 | TGTGCCAGCAGCCGTGGGACAGCCCAAGAGACCCAGTACTTC | CASSRGTAQETQYF
TRBJ1-3 | NA | TRBV30 | NA | TGTGCCTGGAGTGTATGGGGCAGGGACGCTGGAAACACCATATATTTT | CAWSVWGRDAGNTIYF
TRBJ2-3 | NA | TRBV4-2 | TRBD2 | TGTGCCAGCAGCCCGACTAGCGGGGAAGATACGCAGTATTTT | CASSPTSGEDTQYF
TRBJ1-1 | NA | TRBV19 | NA | TGTGCCAGTAGTATAGGAGGGGTAGGTGGTAGGGCTGAAGCTTTCTTT | CASSIGGVGGRAEAFF
TRBJ2-2 | NA | TRBV18 | NA | TGTGCCAGCTCACCCTCTACCGGGGAGCTGTTTTTT | CASSPSTGELFF
TRBJ1-2 | NA | TRBV5-1 | NA | TGCGCCAGCAGCTCAGGCGGGGGATACTATGGCTACACCTTC | CASSSGGGYYGYTF
TRBJ2-7 | NA | TRBV7-2 | NA | TGTGCCAGCAGCCCCACCAGAAGCGCCTCCTACGAGCAGTACTTC | CASSPTRSASYEQYF
TRBJ1-5 | NA | TRBV6-6 | NA | TGTGCCAGCCGCTGGTTAGATCAGCCCCAGCATTTT | CASRWLDQPQHF
TRBJ1-1 | NA | TRBV19 | NA | TGTGCCAGTAGTATCCAGGGCCAGGGAAGAACTGAAGCTTTCTTT | CASSIQGQGRTEAFF
TRBJ2-1 | NA | TRBV7-9 | NA | TGTGCCAGCAGCTTAGTCTCCGGGACAAAATACAATGAGCAGTTCTTC | CASSLVSGTKYNEQFF
TRBJ1-1 | NA | TRBV28 | NA | TGTGCCAGCGCGGTTAGCACGAACACTGAAGCTTTCTTT | CASAVSTNTEAFF
TRBJ1-1 | few | TRBV5-1 | NA | TGCGCCAGCAGCTTGATCGGGACTGAAGCTTTCTTT | CASSLIGTEAFF
TRBJ1-3 | NA | TRBV20-1 | NA | TGCAGTGCTAGGGGGGAATACACCATATATTTT | CSARGEYTIYF
TRBJ1-5 | once | TRBV28 | NA | TGTGCCAGCAGTTGGGGGGTGGAGCCCCAGCATTTT | CASSWGVEPQHF
TRBJ2-3 | NA | TRBV6-1 | NA | TGTGCCAGCAGAGATTGGCGGGCGCTTACAGATACGCAGTATTTT | CASRDWRALTDTQYF
TRBJ2-6 | NA | TRBV9 | NA | TGTGCCAGCAGCGTATTGGCCTCTGGGGCCAACGTCCTGACTTTC | CASSVLASGANVLTF
TRBJ1-1 | NA | TRBV5-6 | TRBD1 | TGTGCCAGCAGAGGACAGGGAGGAACTGAAGCTTTCTTT | CASRGQGGTEAFF
TRBJ2-1 | NA | TRBV7-9 | TRBD2 | TGTGCCAGCAGCCCGAAACCGGGACTAGCGGGAGTTTACAATGAGCAGTTCTTC | CASSPKPGLAGVYNEQFF
TRBJ2-3 | few | TRBV5-1 | NA | TGCGCCAGCAGCCCAGGACACTTCACAGATACGCAGTATTTT | CASSPGHFTDTQYF
TRBJ1-5 | NA | TRBV28 | NA | TGTGCCACCGCTGGGTACCCGGCGACACTCCGCGGTCAGCCCCAGCATTTT | CATAGYPATLRGQPQHF
TRBJ1-5 | NA | TRBV18 | NA | TGTGCCAGCTCACCAGGGGGTGGCAATCAGCCCCAGCATTTT | CASSPGGGNQPQHF
TRBJ2-1 | NA | TRBV7-9 | TRBD2 | TGTGCCAGCAGCCTACTAGCGGGAGACGAGCAGTTCTTC | CASSLLAGDEQFF
TRBJ2-1 | once | TRBV7-8 | TRBD2 | TGTGCCAGCAGCTTCAATCCGGGACTAGCAGGTGAGCAGTTCTTC | CASSFNPGLAGEQFF
TRBJ1-4 | NA | TRBV9 | NA | TGTGCCAGCAGCGTAAGGGCTACGGGTGGTGAAAAACTGTTTTTT | CASSVRATGGEKLFF
TRBJ1-5 | once | TRBV28 | TRBD1 | TGTGCCAGCAGTTCGCGCGATTGGGGACAGGTACAGCCCCAGCATTTT | CASSSRDWGQVQPQHF
TRBJ2-1 | NA | TRBV6-6 | NA | TGTGCCAGCAGCCGGGGGTACAATGAGCAGTTCTTC | CASSRGYNEQFF
TRBJ1-1 | NA | TRBV28 | NA | TGTGCCAGCAGTTCATACAGGGATACTGAAGCTTTCTTT | CASSSYRDTEAFF
TRBJ2-3 | NA | TRBV7-3 | TRBD2 | TGTGCCAGCAGCCCAAGTCGGGGGGGAGATACGCAGTATTTT | CASSPSRGGDTQYF
TRBJ2-3 | NA | TRBV28 | TRBD2 | TGTGCCAGCAGTTCCGGGACTAGCGGGAGGACAGATACGCAGTATTTT | CASSSGTSGRTDTQYF
TRBJ1-2 | NA | TRBV7-3 | NA | TGTGCCAGCAGCCGGGACCGACTTTATGGCTACACCTTC | CASSRDRLYGYTF
TRBJ2-2 | few | TRBV5-1 | TRBD1 | TGCGCCAGCAGCCGGACAGGGAACACCGGGGAGCTGTTTTTT | CASSRTGNTGELFF
TRBJ2-3 | NA | TRBV6-4 | TRBD2 | TGTGCCAGCAGTAGTAGGGCGGGAGTGAGCACAGATACGCAGTATTTT | CASSSRAGVSTDTQYF